Listed here are 9 T cell receptor beta chains from one sample, sequenced in a study of T cells in Graves' hyperthyroidism and ophthalmopathy. The source material, RNA transcripts, was used to amplify TCR beta CDR3 regions. First-round RT-PCR of the TCR CDR3 relied on the HTBI primer set. Each CDR3 protein is one row after TCRdb ran MiXCR on the multiplex PCR reads. The table includes some 620,000 distinct CDR3 sequences, about a sixth detected once. Input material: blood. Receptors originate from a woman aged 25 to 45 with Graves' hyperthyroidism.

The DNA of the CDR3 is TGTGCCAGCAGTTTACCCTACTGCCTAGCCAAAAACATTCAGTACTTC. It yields the protein CASSLPYCLAKNIQYF. The J gene is TRBJ2-4, the V gene TRBV28; D not certain. The length of the CDR3 is 16 residues. V was clipped by 2 bases and J by 0 bases, with 11 bases between them. In germline, CDR1 is MDHEN, CDR2 SYDVKM.

This clonotype was picked up many times. The gene calls are TRBV2 and TRBJ2-2; TRBD1 matches at 10 bases. Germline lookup yields CDR1 SNHLY and CDR2 FYNNEI. With 7 bases clipped from V and 6 bases from J, the junction kept 5 bases outside the gene matches. This CDR3 spans 14 amino acids. The DNA for the CDR3 is TGTGCCAGCATGAAGGGACAGGGGTCCGGGGAGCTGTTTTTT. Translation: CASMKGQGSGELFF. The variable domain in full, with the rest retrieved from reference TRBV2 and TRBJ2-2, is EPEVTQTPSHQVTQMGQEVILRCVPISNHLYFYWYRQILGQKVEFLVSFYNNEISEKSEIFDDQFSVERPDGSNFTLKIRSTKLEDSAMYFCASMKGQGSGELFFGEGSRLTVL.

The table lists this clonotype with a few counts. This chain links TRBV27 with TRBJ1-2; 8 bases are shared with TRBD1. This CDR3 spans 16 amino acids. Trimming removed 4 bases from V and 1 base from J; junction bases left unmatched: 8. The germline CDR1 and CDR2 sequences are MNHEY and SMNVEV (reference sequence). CDR3 nucleotides: TGTGCCAGCAGTTCCGGACAGGGCCTCTTTAACTATGGCTACACCTTC. It encodes CASSSGQGLFNYGYTF.

The sample holds a few counts of this clonotype. This chain uses TRBV20-1 with TRBJ2-5, with 9 positions matching TRBD2. CDR1 and CDR2 (germline): DFQATT, SNEGSKA (reference sequence). CDR3 size: 14 residues. The ends lost 7 bases at V and 7 bases at J; junction bases unmatched: 13. Here the CDR3 reads CSVLWGGRAGTQYF. CDR3 nucleotides: TGCAGTGTCCTCTGGGGCGGGAGGGCAGGGACCCAGTACTTC.

There are a few counts of this clonotype. The J gene is TRBJ1-1, the V gene TRBV29-1, with 7 bases lining up with TRBD1. The CDR3 extends over 16 amino acids. V was pared by 6 bases and J by 4 bases, with 17 bases of the junction left unmatched. The germline V gene has CDR1 SQVTM and CDR2 ANQGSEA. CDR3 sequence: CSVGGGGTRAGTEAFF. In nucleotides, the CDR3 is TGCAGCGTGGGAGGGGGCGGAACCAGGGCTGGCACTGAAGCTTTCTTT.

This clonotype was detected ten times or more. V usage is TRBV9 and J usage is TRBJ2-7; 13 nucleotides agree with TRBD2. Unmatched junction bases numbered 9, after V lost 3 bases and J lost 0 bases. CDR1 SGDLS and CDR2 YYNGEE come from the germline V gene. The CDR3 length is 18 residues. Written as DNA, the CDR3 is TGTGCCAGCAGCGCAACCGGGACTAGCGGGGCGTTCTCCTACGAGCAGTACTTC. Amino acid sequence: CASSATGTSGAFSYEQYF.

Comments on this clonotype: Just one base apart from a much larger clone, this may be a read error. The chain uses TRBV2 and TRBJ2-3; D remains ambiguous. Per the germline V gene, CDR1 is SNHLY and CDR2 is FYNNEI. This CDR3 contains 13 residues. The CDR3 DNA reads TGTGCCAGCAGCCCACCCGCCAGAGATGCGCAGTATTTT. It specifies CASSPPARDAQYF.

This clonotype appeared many times. The rearrangement links TRBV5-1 to TRBJ2-5, with a weak D call TRBD2 (5 bases). V lost 4 bases to trimming and J lost 5 bases, with 18 bases between them. Germline V gives CDR1 SGHRS, CDR2 YFSETQ. CDR3 length: 15 amino acids. The CDR3: CASSAGLVNVETQYF. As DNA, the CDR3 is TGCGCCAGCAGCGCCGGACTGGTCAACGTGGAGACCCAGTACTTC.

This clonotype was counted ten times or more. The V call is TRBV5-4, the J call TRBJ1-1, with D tentatively TRBD1 (6 bases). Trimming shortened V by 7 bases and J by 0 bases, and 10 bases separated the two germline ends. In germline, CDR1 is SGHNT, CDR2 YYREEE (reference sequence). CDR3 size: 13 residues. Written as DNA, the CDR3 is TGTGCCAGCGCAGACAGGATGAACACTGAAGCTTTCTTT. Translating it yields CASADRMNTEAFF.